This TCR beta chain was sequenced during a study of shared clonotypes between healthy human individuals. Study results and limitations: Only a few donors were included, so the genetic and exposure-history diversity represented was limited.

Sequencing used immunoSEQ multiplex PCR; TCRdb keeps in-frame clones, though not all of them. This sample has hundreds of thousands of clones, with around 76% found just once. To note about this clone: Antigen unknown.

Germline loops: CDR1 MNHNY, CDR2 SVGAGI (reference sequence). The V gene end was trimmed by 4 bases and the J gene end by 7 bases; junction bases not matched to a gene: 10. The CDR3 spans 14 residues. The V and J genes are TRBV6-6 and TRBJ2-7; 7 positions match TRBD1. The sequence came from a woman aged 35 to 49 in good health. Some clones in this sample may be carry-over from other donors' samples. Sequenced: PBMCs. CDR3 loop: CASSSTGAEGEQYF. CDR3 bases: TGTGCCAGCAGTTCAACAGGGGCTGAGGGGGAGCAGTACTTC.